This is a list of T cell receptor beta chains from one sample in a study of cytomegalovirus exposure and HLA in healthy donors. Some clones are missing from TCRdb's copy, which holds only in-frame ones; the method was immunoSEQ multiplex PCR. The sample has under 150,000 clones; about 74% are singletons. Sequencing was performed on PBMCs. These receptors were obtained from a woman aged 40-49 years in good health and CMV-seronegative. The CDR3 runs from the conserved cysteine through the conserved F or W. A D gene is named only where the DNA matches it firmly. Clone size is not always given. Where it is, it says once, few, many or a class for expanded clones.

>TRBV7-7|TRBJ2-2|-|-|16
CASSPPGLSNTGELFF
TGTGCCAGCAGCCCTCCCGGACTTTCGAACACCGGGGAGCTGTTTTTT
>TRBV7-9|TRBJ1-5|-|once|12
CSSSLDQRPQHF
TGTTCCAGCAGCTTAGACCAGCGGCCCCAGCATTTT
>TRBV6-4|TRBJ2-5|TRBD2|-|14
CARDPAGVGETQYF
TGTGCCAGGGATCCCGCGGGAGTAGGGGAGACCCAGTACTTC
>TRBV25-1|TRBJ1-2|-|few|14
CASSEYHGNYGYTF
TGTGCCAGCAGTGAATATCATGGCAACTATGGCTACACCTTC
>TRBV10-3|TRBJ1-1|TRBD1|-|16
CAISEFQTGTNTEAFF
TGTGCCATCAGTGAGTTCCAGACAGGGACCAACACTGAAGCTTTCTTT
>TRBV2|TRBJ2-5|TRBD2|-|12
CASSERGETQYF
TGTGCCAGCAGTGAGCGGGGGGAGACCCAGTACTTC
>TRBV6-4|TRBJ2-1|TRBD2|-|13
CASKERGGPQGFF
TGTGCCAGCAAGGAGCGGGGGGGCCCTCAAGGGTTCTTC
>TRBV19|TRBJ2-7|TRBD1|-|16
CASSTPPGQGLNEQYF
TGTGCCAGTAGTACCCCCCCGGGACAGGGTTTAAACGAGCAGTACTTC
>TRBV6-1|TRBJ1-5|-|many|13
CASSVGQPQPQHF
TGTGCCAGCAGTGTTGGGCAGCCTCAGCCCCAGCATTTT
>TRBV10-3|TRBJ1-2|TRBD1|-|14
CAIHSGTGDYGYTF
TGTGCCATACATTCTGGGACAGGTGACTATGGCTACACCTTC
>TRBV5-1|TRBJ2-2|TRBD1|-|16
CASSLRQGDGAGELFF
TGCGCCAGCAGCTTGCGCCAGGGGGACGGGGCCGGGGAGCTGTTTTTT
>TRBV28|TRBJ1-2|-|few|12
CASGGDGYGYTF
TGTGCCAGCGGGGGGGATGGGTATGGCTACACCTTC